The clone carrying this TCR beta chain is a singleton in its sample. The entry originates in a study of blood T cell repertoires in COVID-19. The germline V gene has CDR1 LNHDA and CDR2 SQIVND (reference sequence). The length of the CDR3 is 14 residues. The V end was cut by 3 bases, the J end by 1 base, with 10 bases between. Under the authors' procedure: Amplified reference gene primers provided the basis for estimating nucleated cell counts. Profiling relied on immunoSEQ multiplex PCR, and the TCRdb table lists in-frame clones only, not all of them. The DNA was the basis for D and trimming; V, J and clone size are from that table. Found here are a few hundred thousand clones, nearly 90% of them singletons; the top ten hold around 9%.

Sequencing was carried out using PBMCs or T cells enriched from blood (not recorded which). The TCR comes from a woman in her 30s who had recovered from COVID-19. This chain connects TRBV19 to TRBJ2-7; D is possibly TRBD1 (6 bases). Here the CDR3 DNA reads TGTGCCAGTAGTATGGCAGGACAGTCCTACGAGCAGTACTTC. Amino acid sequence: CASSMAGQSYEQYF.